The T cell receptor beta chain under discussion was sequenced for a study of CD8+CD57+ T cells in acquired aplastic anemia. Overall study: Sorted CD4+ and CD8+ cells yielded DNA averaging around 3.2 ug. Healthy CD8+ samples averaged around 10 million reads. Whole-study results and caveats: Patients and controls turned out to have around 29 CD8+ CDR3 sequences in common.

Using genomic DNA as the template, TCR beta VDJ and CDR3 profiling was carried out. One entry per CDR3 protein results from TCRdb running MiXCR on the reads. The profile shows about 150,000 distinct CDR3 sequences, roughly two fifths of them singletons. In its sample, this clonotype was seen many times. Its antigen remains unidentified. V lost 4 bases to trimming and J lost 1 base, with 16 bases between them. This CDR3 has 16 amino acids. Germline V gene data show CDR1 as MNHEY and CDR2 as SVGAGI. V and J are TRBV6-5 and TRBJ2-5, with D maybe TRBD1 (5 bases). The receptor's source is a human donor in good health, serving as a control. Sequencing used sorted CD4+, CD8+, or CD8+CD57+ T cells (not recorded which) from PBMCs. CDR3 loop: CASSWSWQGSQETQYF. The CDR3 nucleotides read TGTGCCAGCAGTTGGTCTTGGCAGGGATCCCAAGAGACCCAGTACTTC.